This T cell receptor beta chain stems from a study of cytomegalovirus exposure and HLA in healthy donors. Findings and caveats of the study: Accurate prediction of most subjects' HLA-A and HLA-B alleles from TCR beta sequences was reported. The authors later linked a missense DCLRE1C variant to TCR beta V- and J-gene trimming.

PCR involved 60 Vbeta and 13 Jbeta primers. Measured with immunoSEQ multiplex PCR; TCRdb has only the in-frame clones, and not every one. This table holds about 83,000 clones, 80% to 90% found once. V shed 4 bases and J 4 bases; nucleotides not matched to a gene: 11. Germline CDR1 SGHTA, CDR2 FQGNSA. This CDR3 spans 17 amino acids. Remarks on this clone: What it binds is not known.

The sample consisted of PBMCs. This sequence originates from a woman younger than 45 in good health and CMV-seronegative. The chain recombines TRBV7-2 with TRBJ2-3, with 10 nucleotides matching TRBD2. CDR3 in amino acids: CASSSRLAGLKADTQYF. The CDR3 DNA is TGTGCCAGCAGCTCAAGACTAGCGGGCTTAAAGGCAGATACGCAGTATTTT.